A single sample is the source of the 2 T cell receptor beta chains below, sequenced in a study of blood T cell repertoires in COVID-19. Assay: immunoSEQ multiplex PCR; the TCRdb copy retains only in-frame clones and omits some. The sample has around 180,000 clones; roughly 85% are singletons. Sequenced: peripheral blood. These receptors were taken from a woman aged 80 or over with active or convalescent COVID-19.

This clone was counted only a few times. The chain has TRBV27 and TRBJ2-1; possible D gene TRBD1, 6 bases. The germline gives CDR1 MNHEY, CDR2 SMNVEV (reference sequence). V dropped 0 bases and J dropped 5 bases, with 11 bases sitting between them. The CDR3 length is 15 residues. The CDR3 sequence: CASSLSWTDDNEQFF. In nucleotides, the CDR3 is TGTGCCAGCAGTTTATCATGGACAGACGACAATGAGCAGTTCTTC.

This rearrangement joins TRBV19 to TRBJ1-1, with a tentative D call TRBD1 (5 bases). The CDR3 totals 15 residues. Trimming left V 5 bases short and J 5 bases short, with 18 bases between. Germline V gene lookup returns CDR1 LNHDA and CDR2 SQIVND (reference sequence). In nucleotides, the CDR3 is TGTGCCAGTAGTGGATCGGACAAACGTATTACTGAAGCTTTCTTT. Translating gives CASSGSDKRITEAFF.